What follows is one T cell receptor beta chain and its context. Original processing methods: By means of reference gene primer amplification, nucleated cell counts were estimated. Clones were read by immunoSEQ multiplex PCR, and TCRdb kept only the in-frame ones, dropping some. The V and J calls and clone size come from that table; D and trimming were worked out from the DNA. The table shows about 87,000 clones, with over 80% occurring only once. These data are taken from a study of blood T cell repertoires in COVID-19. Study details: The United States, Italy and Spain were the sources of the acute and convalescent COVID-19 samples. T cells, B-cell-depleted T cells, or PBMCs provided the cDNA or gDNA that served as material.

The CDR3 covers 14 residues. Germline V gives CDR1 SGDLS, CDR2 YYNGEE. Unmatched junction bases numbered 4, after V lost 3 bases and J lost 4 bases. Sequencing was performed on peripheral blood. This chain connects TRBV9 to TRBJ2-1; 7 nucleotides match TRBD2. This receptor was taken from a woman aged 70-85 years with acute or convalescent COVID-19. CDR3 region: CASSGRGLYNEQFF. The CDR3 DNA is TGTGCCAGCAGCGGGCGGGGGTTGTACAATGAGCAGTTCTTC.